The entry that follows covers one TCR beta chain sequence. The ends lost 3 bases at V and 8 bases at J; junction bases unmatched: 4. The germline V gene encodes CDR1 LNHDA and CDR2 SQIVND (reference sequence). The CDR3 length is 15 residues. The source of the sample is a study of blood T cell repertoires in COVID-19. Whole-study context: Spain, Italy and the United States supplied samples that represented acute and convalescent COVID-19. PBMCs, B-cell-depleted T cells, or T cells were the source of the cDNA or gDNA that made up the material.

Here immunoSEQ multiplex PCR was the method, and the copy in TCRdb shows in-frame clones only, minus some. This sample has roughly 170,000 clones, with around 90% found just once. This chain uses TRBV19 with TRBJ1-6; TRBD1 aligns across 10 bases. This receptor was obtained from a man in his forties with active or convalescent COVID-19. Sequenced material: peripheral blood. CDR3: CASSMAGTGDSPLHF. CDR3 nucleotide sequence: TGTGCCAGTAGTATGGCCGGGACAGGGGATTCACCCCTCCACTTT.